This T cell receptor (beta chain) was observed in a study of CD8+CD57+ T cells in acquired aplastic anemia. Overall study context: Mean DNA quantity obtained from sorted CD4+ and CD8+ cells was about 3 ug. Average CD4+ read depth in healthy donors was about 10.8 million reads.

Study conclusions and caveats: Patients versus controls showed no significant CD8+ Simpson's diversity difference. Patients shared around 31 CD8+ CDR3 sequences with controls.

This CDR3 has 13 residues. With 4 bases removed from V and 10 bases from J, the gap between germline ends came to 15 bases. Germline V gives CDR1 SGHRS, CDR2 YFSETQ. This clonotype has at least ten counts. Its specificity is not known. Using genomic DNA as the template, TCR beta VDJ and CDR3 profiling was carried out. One entry per CDR3 protein, called by TCRdb with MiXCR from the reads. The sample consists of under 250,000 distinct CDR3 sequences, 30% to 40% of them appearing once. The sequenced sample was sorted CD4+, CD8+, or CD8+CD57+ T cells (not recorded which) from PBMCs. The TCR was taken from a human donor in good health, serving as a control. This chain uses TRBV5-1 with TRBJ2-1; D tentatively fits TRBD1 or TRBD2 (5 bases each). The CDR3 bases are TGCGCCAGCAGCCCGGGACGAAACGGCGAGCAGTTCTTC. It translates to CASSPGRNGEQFF.